Listed here are 9 T cell receptor beta chains from one sample, sequenced in a study of T-cell memory formation after mild COVID-19. A single record per CDR3 protein comes from TCRdb applying MiXCR to the 5' RACE reads. This sample carries approximately 500,000 distinct CDR3 sequences, roughly 23% of them seen once, and the ten largest clones take around 13%. Material for sequencing was PBMCs or a T cell subset sorted from them (not recorded which). The origin of the receptors is an adult woman who had mild COVID-19 (a few samples of this study predate the infection). Cell type and time point are not known.

The sample holds a few counts of this clonotype. This chain connects TRBV12-3 or TRBV12-4 to TRBJ2-5; the D gene could be TRBD1 or TRBD2 (6 bases each). The CDR3 extends over 15 amino acids. V lost 3 bases, J lost 7 bases, and 18 bases lay in between. The CDR3 DNA is TGTGCCAGCAGTTTGAAAGCGAGAGGGGGGTGGACCCAGTACTTC. Its protein is CASSLKARGGWTQYF.

This chain connects TRBV11-3 to TRBJ1-2, with a possible D match to TRBD1 (5 bases). The CDR3 runs 12 residues. Germline V lookup: CDR1 SGHNT, CDR2 YENEEA. The V and J ends lost 4 bases and 5 bases respectively, with 8 bases between them. CDR3 sequence reads: CASSSGAYGYTF. The CDR3 nucleotides are TGTGCCAGCAGCTCCGGGGCTTATGGCTACACCTTC.

This clonotype was seen a handful of times. The CDR3 loop reads CASSLTPWGGQGAYEQFF. The DNA for the CDR3 is TGTGCCAGCAGCCTCACTCCCTGGGGGGGACAGGGGGCCTATGAGCAGTTCTTC. V and J are TRBV7-3 and TRBJ2-1, with 12 positions matching TRBD1. This CDR3 region has 18 residues. Trimming cost V 5 bases and J 8 bases; bases outside gene matches: 16. Germline V gives CDR1 SGHTA, CDR2 FQGTGA.

The V gene is TRBV7-9, the J gene TRBJ2-1, with 9 bases that match TRBD1. This CDR3 has 16 amino acids. Germline CDR1 reads SEHNR; CDR2 reads FQNEAQ (reference sequence). V dropped 5 bases and J dropped 6; count of bases not matched to a gene: 11. The CDR3 spells CASSALPGTGFNEQFF. DNA for the CDR3: TGTGCCAGCAGCGCGCTCCCCGGGACAGGGTTCAATGAGCAGTTCTTC.

The rearrangement uses TRBV11-2 and TRBJ2-1; TRBD2 aligns across 8 bases. The germline CDR1 and CDR2 sequences are SGHAT and FQNNGV. The CDR3 loop spans 16 amino acids. The V segment lost 1 base and the J segment 12 bases; nucleotides outside the gene matches: 14. Here the CDR3 reads CASSLVAGLAFPAQFF. CDR3 nucleotide sequence: TGTGCCAGCAGCTTAGTCGCAGGACTAGCCTTTCCGGCGCAGTTCTTC.

The chain links TRBV9 to TRBJ1-5; possible D gene TRBD1, 5 bases. The V and J ends lost 4 bases and 10 bases respectively, with 15 bases between them. The CDR3 has 13 residues. The germline CDR1 and CDR2 sequences are SGDLS and YYNGEE. DNA for the CDR3: TGTGCCAGCAGCCCCAGCGGAAGGGGACCCCAGCATTTT. Residues: CASSPSGRGPQHF.

This clonotype was detected only a few times. DNA of the CDR3: TGTGCCAGCAGCAAAGGAAAGTGTGGGACAGGGAAATCCAAGGCCAAAAACATTCAGTACTTC. Protein sequence: CASSKGKCGTGKSKAKNIQYF. This chain uses TRBV21-1 with TRBJ2-4; the DNA was not used to check the table's D call, TRBD1. TRBV21-1 is given as a pseudogene. The CDR3 loop spans 21 amino acids.

This clonotype has a handful of counts. This rearrangement joins TRBV12-3 or TRBV12-4 to TRBJ2-1; D is undetermined. Trimming took off 5 bases at V and 14 bases at J, with 19 bases between the two ends. CDR3 length: 13 amino acids. CDR3 region: CASSLHERGEKFF. The CDR3 DNA reads TGTGCCAGCAGTCTCCACGAGCGCGGCGAGAAGTTCTTC.

In nucleotides, the CDR3 is TGCAGTGCTAGAGATGAGGGACTAGCGGGAGTCCCCGAGCAGTACTTC. Translated, it gives CSARDEGLAGVPEQYF. This chain connects TRBV20-1 to TRBJ2-7, with TRBD2 matching 14 bases. With 0 bases clipped from V and 6 bases from J, the junction kept 7 bases outside the gene matches. The CDR3 sequence is 16 residues long. The V gene's germline CDR1 is DFQATT and CDR2 SNEGSKA (reference sequence).